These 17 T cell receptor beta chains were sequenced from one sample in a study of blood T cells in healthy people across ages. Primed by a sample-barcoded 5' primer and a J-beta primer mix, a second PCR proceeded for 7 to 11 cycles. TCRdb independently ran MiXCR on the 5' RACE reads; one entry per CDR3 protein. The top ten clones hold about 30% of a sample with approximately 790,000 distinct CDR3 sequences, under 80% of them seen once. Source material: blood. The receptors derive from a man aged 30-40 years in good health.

CDR3 amino acids: CASSQEGVGGRGYEQYF. The CDR3 bases are TGTGCCAGCAGCCAAGAAGGAGTTGGCGGCAGGGGCTACGAGCAGTACTTC. This chain connects TRBV4-2 to TRBJ2-7, with D possibly matching TRBD1 (6 bases). Germline V gene data show CDR1 as LGHNA and CDR2 as YNFKEQ. There are 17 residues in the CDR3. V lost 0 bases and J 3 bases, leaving 18 bases between the germline ends.

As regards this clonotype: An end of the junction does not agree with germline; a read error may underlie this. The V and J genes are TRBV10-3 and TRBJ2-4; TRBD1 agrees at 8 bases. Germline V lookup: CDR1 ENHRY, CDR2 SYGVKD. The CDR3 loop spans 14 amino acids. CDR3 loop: CAVSGGTGKNIQYF. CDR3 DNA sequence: TGTGCCGTCAGTGGCGGGACAGGCAAAAACATTCAGTACTTC.

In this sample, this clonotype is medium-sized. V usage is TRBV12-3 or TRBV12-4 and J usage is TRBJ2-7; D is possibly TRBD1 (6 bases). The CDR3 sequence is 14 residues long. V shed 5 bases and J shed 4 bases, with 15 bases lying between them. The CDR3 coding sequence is TGTGCCAGCAGTCTGACGACAGGTCCTTACGAGCAGTACTTC. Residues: CASSLTTGPYEQYF.

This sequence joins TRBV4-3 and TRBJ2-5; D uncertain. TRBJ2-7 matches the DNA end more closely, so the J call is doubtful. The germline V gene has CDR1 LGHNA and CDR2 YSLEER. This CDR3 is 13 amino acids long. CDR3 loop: CASSRILTYEQYF. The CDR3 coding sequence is TGCGCCAGCAGCCGTATCTTGACCTACGAGCAGTACTTC.

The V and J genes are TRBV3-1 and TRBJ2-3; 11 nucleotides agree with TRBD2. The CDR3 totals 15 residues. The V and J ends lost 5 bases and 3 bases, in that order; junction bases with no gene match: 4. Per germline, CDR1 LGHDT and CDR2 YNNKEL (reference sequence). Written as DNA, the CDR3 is TGTGCCAGCAGCACGACTAGCGGGGATACAGATACGCAGTATTTT. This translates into CASSTTSGDTDTQYF.

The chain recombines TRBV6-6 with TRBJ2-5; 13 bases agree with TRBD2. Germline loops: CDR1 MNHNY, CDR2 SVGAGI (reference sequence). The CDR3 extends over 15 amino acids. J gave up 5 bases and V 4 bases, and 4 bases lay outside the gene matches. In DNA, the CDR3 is TGTGCCAGCAGTTTCGGGACTAGCGGGGAGGAGACCCAGTACTTC. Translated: CASSFGTSGEETQYF.

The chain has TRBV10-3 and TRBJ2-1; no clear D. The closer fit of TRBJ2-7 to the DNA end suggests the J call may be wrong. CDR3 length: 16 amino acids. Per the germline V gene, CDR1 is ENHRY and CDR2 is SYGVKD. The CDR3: CAISDSTRRLTNEQYF. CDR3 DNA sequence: TGTGCCATCAGTGACTCGACGAGAAGGCTGACCAATGAGCAGTACTTC.

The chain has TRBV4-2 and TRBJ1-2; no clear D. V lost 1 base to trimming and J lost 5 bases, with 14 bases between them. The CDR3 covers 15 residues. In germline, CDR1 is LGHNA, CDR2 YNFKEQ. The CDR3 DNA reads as TGTGCCAGCAGCCAAGTCGGGGAGGGTTCGTATGGCTACACCTTC. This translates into CASSQVGEGSYGYTF.

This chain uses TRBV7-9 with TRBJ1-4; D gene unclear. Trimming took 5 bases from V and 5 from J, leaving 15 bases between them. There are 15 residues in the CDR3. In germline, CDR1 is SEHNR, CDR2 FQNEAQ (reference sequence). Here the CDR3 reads CASSPTIGENEKLFF. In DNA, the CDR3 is TGTGCCAGCAGCCCGACGATCGGGGAAAATGAAAAACTGTTTTTT.

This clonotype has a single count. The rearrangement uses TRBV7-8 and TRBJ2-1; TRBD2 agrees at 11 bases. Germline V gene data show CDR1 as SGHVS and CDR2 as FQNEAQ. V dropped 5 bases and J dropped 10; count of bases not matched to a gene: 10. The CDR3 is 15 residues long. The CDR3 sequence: CASSLLAGAVQEQFF. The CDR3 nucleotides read TGTGCCAGCAGCCTACTAGCGGGGGCCGTGCAAGAGCAGTTCTTC.

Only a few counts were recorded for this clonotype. CDR3 sequence: CASSVAIGLAGGEQFF. Written as DNA, the CDR3 is TGTGCCAGCAGCGTAGCTATCGGGCTAGCGGGGGGTGAGCAGTTCTTC. The rearrangement links TRBV9 to TRBJ2-1; 11 nucleotides match TRBD2. The length of the CDR3 is 16 residues. The V gene's germline CDR1 is SGDLS and CDR2 YYNGEE. Unmatched junction bases numbered 8, after V lost 0 bases and J lost 9 bases.

CDR3 coding DNA: TGTGCCAGCAGCTTAAGGGTGGTGCAAGAGACCCAGTACTTC. The encoded protein is CASSLRVVQETQYF. The chain uses TRBV7-9 and TRBJ2-5; D is undetermined. V lost 2 bases, J lost 2 bases, and 9 bases lay in between. This CDR3 is built from 14 residues. Per germline, CDR1 SEHNR and CDR2 FQNEAQ (reference sequence).

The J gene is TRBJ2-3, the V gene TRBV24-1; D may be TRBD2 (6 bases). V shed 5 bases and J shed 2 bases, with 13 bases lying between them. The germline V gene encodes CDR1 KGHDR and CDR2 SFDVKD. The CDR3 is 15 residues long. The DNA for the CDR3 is TGTGCCACCAGTGCACCGGGGGAAATCACAGATACGCAGTATTTT. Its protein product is CATSAPGEITDTQYF.

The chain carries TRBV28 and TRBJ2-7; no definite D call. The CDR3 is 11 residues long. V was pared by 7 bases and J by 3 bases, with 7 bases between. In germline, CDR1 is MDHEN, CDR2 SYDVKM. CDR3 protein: CASNAGYEQYF. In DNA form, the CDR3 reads TGTGCCAGCAATGCAGGCTACGAGCAGTACTTC.

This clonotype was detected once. The CDR3, as DNA: TGTGCCAGCAGGGGGACTAGCGGGAGTATCTCCGAGCAGTACTTC. Translation gives CASRGTSGSISEQYF. The chain carries TRBV12-3 or TRBV12-4 and TRBJ2-7, with 14 bases lining up with TRBD2. V gave up 6 bases and J gave up 6 bases; unmatched junction bases: 7. This CDR3 region has 15 residues.

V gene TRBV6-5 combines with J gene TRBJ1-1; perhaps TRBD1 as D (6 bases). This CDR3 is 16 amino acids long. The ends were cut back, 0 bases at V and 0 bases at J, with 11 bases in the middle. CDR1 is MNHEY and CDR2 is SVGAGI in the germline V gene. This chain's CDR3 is CASSYSVGALNTEAFF. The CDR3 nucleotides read TGTGCCAGCAGTTACTCGGTGGGGGCACTGAACACTGAAGCTTTCTTT.

The CDR3 sequence: CASSLLTGVETQYF. CDR3 DNA sequence: TGTGCCAGCAGCTTATTGACAGGGGTCGAGACCCAGTACTTC. V is TRBV7-8 and J is TRBJ2-4; 8 bases are shared with TRBD1. The last part of the DNA fits TRBJ2-5 better; the J call may be wrong. Germline V gives CDR1 SGHVS, CDR2 FQNEAQ. This CDR3 contains 14 residues.